This T cell receptor (beta chain) was captured by sequencing in a study of shared clonotypes between healthy human individuals. The germline V gene has CDR1 SGHNT and CDR2 YYREEE (reference sequence). This CDR3 is 20 amino acids long. With V trimmed by 0 bases and J by 5 bases, 19 bases remained unmatched. Sequencing used immunoSEQ multiplex PCR; TCRdb keeps in-frame clones, though not all of them. The data show approximately 1.9 million clones, 85% to 95% seen once. CD45RO-negative, CCR7-positively selected cells formed the naive CD8 fraction, excluding terminally differentiated effector memory CD45RA+ cells.

This clonotype was obtained from a man between 18 and 35 years old in good health. Some clones in this sample may be carry-over from other donors' samples. The chain is built from TRBV5-4 and TRBJ1-4; 7 nucleotides agree with TRBD1. Sequenced material: naive CD8+ T cells from PBMCs. The DNA for the CDR3 is TGTGCCAGCAGCTTGGCGGCGGGCAGGGGGTCCCCACGCACGAATGAAAAACTGTTTTTT. Its protein product is CASSLAAGRGSPRTNEKLFF.